The 31 T cell receptor beta chains in this list originate from one sample, sequenced in a study of CD8 T cells in ankylosing spondylitis. Using its own MiXCR run on the 5' RACE reads, TCRdb lists one record per CDR3 protein. The sample consists of 200,000 to 300,000 distinct CDR3 sequences, 20% to 30% of them appearing once. Sequenced sample: blood, either unsorted or a sorted T cell fraction (not recorded which). The source is a male donor with ankylosing spondylitis or in good health (not recorded which).

This clonotype was picked up a small number of times. This chain joins TRBV20-1 and TRBJ2-5; 7 nucleotides agree with TRBD2. The CDR3 has 14 amino acids. Germline V gives CDR1 DFQATT, CDR2 SNEGSKA (reference sequence). The trim removed 3 bases at V and 4 bases at J, leaving 8 bases unmatched. CDR3 sequence: CSARRGSAVETQYF. The DNA of the CDR3 is TGCAGTGCTAGGCGGGGGAGTGCGGTAGAGACCCAGTACTTC.

V is TRBV12-3 or TRBV12-4 and J is TRBJ2-2, with D perhaps being TRBD1 or TRBD2 (5 bases each). Trimming pared 4 bases from V and 9 bases from J, leaving 6 bases between. There are 11 residues in the CDR3. The CDR3 nucleotides are TGTGCCAGCAGTTGGGGGAGGGAGCTGTTTTTT. Amino acids: CASSWGRELFF.

This clonotype appeared many times. The chain uses TRBV19 and TRBJ1-1, with D hard to call. CDR3 length: 13 residues. The V and J ends lost 5 bases and 1 base respectively, with 8 bases between them. Germline V CDR1 and CDR2: LNHDA, SQIVND (reference sequence). The CDR3 loop is CASSLPRNTEAFF. DNA of the CDR3: TGTGCCAGTAGTCTCCCAAGGAACACTGAAGCTTTCTTT.

This clonotype was recorded many times. The chain couples TRBV6-1 to TRBJ2-7; a possible D gene is TRBD1 (6 bases). This CDR3 comprises 14 residues. V was pared by 3 bases and J by 8 bases, with 17 bases between. Germline V lookup: CDR1 MNHNS, CDR2 SASEGT. Here the CDR3 DNA reads TGTGCCAGCAGTGAGGACAGCGTCCTAATCAAGCAGTACTTC. It is translated as CASSEDSVLIKQYF.

The chain combines TRBV28 with TRBJ1-5; D is undetermined. The CDR3 consists of 13 residues. Germline CDR1 MDHEN, CDR2 SYDVKM. The ends were cut back, 6 bases at V and 6 bases at J, with 12 bases in the middle. CDR3 in amino acids: CASSPDGIQPQHF. CDR3 nucleotide sequence: TGTGCCAGCAGCCCTGACGGGATTCAGCCCCAGCATTTT.

This clonotype has a count of ten or more. The chain links TRBV28 to TRBJ2-5; D could derive from TRBD1 or TRBD2 (7 bases each). CDR3 length: 16 amino acids. The ends were cut back, 3 bases at V and 4 bases at J, with 18 bases in the middle. Germline V lookup: CDR1 MDHEN, CDR2 SYDVKM. The CDR3 region is CASSFLQGGRAETQYF. The CDR3 DNA is TGTGCCAGCAGTTTTCTTCAGGGGGGGCGCGCAGAGACCCAGTACTTC.

This clonotype was seen at least ten times. The V call is TRBV20-1, the J call TRBJ2-1; 10 bases align to TRBD2. V shed 2 bases and J 6 bases; nucleotides not matched to a gene: 10. The CDR3 has 16 amino acids. CDR1 and CDR2 from the germline V gene are DFQATT and SNEGSKA (reference sequence). Here the CDR3 DNA reads TGCAGTGCTAGACTCCCGGGACTAGCGACGGGCAATGAGCAGTTCTTC. As protein: CSARLPGLATGNEQFF.

This clonotype was observed a few times. The chain is built from TRBV27 and TRBJ2-3, with 8 bases lining up with TRBD2. This CDR3 is 17 amino acids long. Trimming at V came to 7 bases and at J to 4 bases, leaving 16 bases not matched to a gene. CDR1 and CDR2 (germline): MNHEY, SMNVEV (reference sequence). Written as DNA, the CDR3 is TGTGCCAGCACCACTATCGGGGGGGGGCAATCCGCAGATACGCAGTATTTT. Its protein product is CASTTIGGGQSADTQYF.

This clonotype turned up a few times. The V and J genes are TRBV20-1 and TRBJ2-3; D possibly corresponds to TRBD2 (7 bases). The V end lost 5 bases, the J end lost 0 bases, and 18 bases lay between the germline ends. From germline, CDR1 is DFQATT and CDR2 SNEGSKA (reference sequence). The CDR3 spans 16 residues. CDR3 coding DNA: TGCAGTGCTCGGGGGGCGGGGGTCACTAGCACAGATACGCAGTATTTT. Translating gives CSARGAGVTSTDTQYF.

J is TRBJ2-1 and V is TRBV12-3 or TRBV12-4, with TRBD1 matching 10 bases. The junction had 1 base not matched to a gene; V was cut back by 6 bases and J by 8 bases. CDR3 length: 12 residues. The CDR3 region is CASSGQGDEQFF. In DNA, the CDR3 is TGTGCCAGCAGCGGACAGGGGGATGAGCAGTTCTTC.

This clonotype has at least ten counts. The chain carries TRBV4-2 and TRBJ1-1; the D gene is possibly TRBD1 (5 bases). V was shortened by 1 base and J by 7 bases, with 16 bases between the two germline ends. The CDR3 length is 15 residues. The germline V gene has CDR1 LGHNA and CDR2 YNFKEQ. The CDR3: CASSQGPGTGREAFF. The CDR3 DNA follows: TGTGCCAGCAGCCAAGGACCGGGGACTGGACGTGAAGCTTTCTTT.

The V and J genes are TRBV4-1 and TRBJ2-1, with TRBD1 matching 9 bases. Germline CDR1 and CDR2: MGHRA and YSYEKL. With 3 bases clipped from V and 2 bases from J, the junction kept 8 bases outside the gene matches. The CDR3 consists of 17 residues. The CDR3 here is CASSHSMGQGTYNEQFF. The DNA of the CDR3 is TGCGCCAGCAGCCATAGCATGGGACAGGGAACCTACAATGAGCAGTTCTTC.

Many counts were recorded for this clonotype. The chain couples TRBV5-6 to TRBJ1-1; a possible D gene is TRBD1 (5 bases). Germline CDR1 is SGHDT and CDR2 is YYEEEE. This CDR3 region has 13 residues. Trimming cost V 4 bases and J 4 bases, with 11 bases left between them. The CDR3 DNA follows: TGTGCCAGCAGCCGAGCAGGGCGCACTGAAGCTTTCTTT. It codes for CASSRAGRTEAFF.

V and J are TRBV27 and TRBJ1-1; no reliable D call. CDR3 length: 13 residues. Deletions cut 5 bases from V and 5 bases from J, with 12 bases between. From germline, CDR1 is MNHEY and CDR2 SMNVEV (reference sequence). The CDR3 protein is CASSPYTGTEAFF. CDR3 coding DNA: TGTGCCAGCAGTCCTTACACGGGGACTGAAGCTTTCTTT.

This chain connects TRBV4-2 to TRBJ2-5; no reliable D call. Trimming took 4 bases from V and 5 from J, leaving 17 bases between them. Germline V lookup: CDR1 LGHNA, CDR2 YNFKEQ. The CDR3 runs to 15 residues. Here the CDR3 DNA reads TGTGCCAGCAGCCCGACCCTTCGAGGTCCGGAGACCCAGTACTTC. Encoded protein: CASSPTLRGPETQYF.

There are many counts of this clonotype. This chain uses TRBV9 with TRBJ2-5; D is unclear. Trimming shortened V by 4 bases and J by 5 bases, and 18 bases separated the two germline ends. CDR3 length: 15 residues. Germline lookup yields CDR1 SGDLS and CDR2 YYNGEE. CDR3 sequence (DNA): TGTGCCAGCAGCCCCTCGGGCACCCCAAGGGAGACCCAGTACTTC. Translating it yields CASSPSGTPRETQYF.

The sample holds a few counts of this clonotype. The chain combines TRBV6-1 with TRBJ1-2; D is ambiguous. Trimming cost V 7 bases and J 0 bases, with 21 bases left between them. The germline CDR1 and CDR2 sequences are MNHNS and SASEGT. This CDR3 is built from 17 residues. This CDR3 reads CASTLRWTTLANYGYTF. CDR3 DNA: TGTGCCAGCACCCTGAGGTGGACCACGTTAGCTAACTATGGCTACACCTTC.

The V gene is TRBV4-2, the J gene TRBJ1-5; no reliable D call. With 3 bases removed from V and 0 bases from J, the gap between germline ends came to 6 bases. The CDR3 is 14 residues long. CDR1 LGHNA and CDR2 YNFKEQ come from the germline V gene. The CDR3 is CASSQEISNQPQHF. As DNA, the CDR3 is TGTGCCAGCAGCCAGGAGATTAGCAATCAGCCCCAGCATTTT.

This chain connects TRBV5-4 to TRBJ2-2, with D possibly matching TRBD1 (6 bases). V lost 5 bases, J lost 3 bases, and 14 bases lay in between. The CDR3 has 15 amino acids. Germline CDR1 reads SGHNT; CDR2 reads YYREEE (reference sequence). Written as DNA, the CDR3 is TGTGCCAGCAGTACAGGGCCCCGAGACACCGGGGAGCTGTTTTTT. Translating it yields CASSTGPRDTGELFF.

This clonotype was counted at least ten times. The chain links TRBV29-1 to TRBJ2-5; D unclear. V was cut by 6 bases and J by 5 bases, with 13 bases left in between. CDR3 length: 12 residues. The germline gives CDR1 SQVTM, CDR2 ANQGSEA. CDR3 DNA sequence: TGCAGCGTCCTCTCAGACCGGGAGACCCAGTACTTC. Translated: CSVLSDRETQYF.

The chain links TRBV12-3 or TRBV12-4 to TRBJ2-1; 8 nucleotides agree with TRBD2. V shed 6 bases and J 0 bases; nucleotides not matched to a gene: 10. The CDR3 length is 17 residues. CDR3 sequence reads: CASSSGRGASSYNEQFF. In DNA form, the CDR3 reads TGTGCCAGCAGCTCAGGGCGGGGGGCGAGCTCCTACAATGAGCAGTTCTTC.

The chain recombines TRBV20-1 with TRBJ2-6, with D maybe TRBD1 (5 bases). The germline gives CDR1 DFQATT, CDR2 SNEGSKA (reference sequence). This CDR3 region has 16 residues. Trimming cost V 0 bases and J 4 bases, with 13 bases left between them. The CDR3 loop is CSARDGGASGANVLTF. The CDR3 DNA reads as TGCAGTGCTAGAGATGGTGGGGCCTCGGGGGCCAACGTCCTGACTTTC.

The gene calls are TRBV20-1 and TRBJ2-1; 9 bases agree with TRBD1. The length of the CDR3 is 15 residues. Germline CDR1 DFQATT, CDR2 SNEGSKA (reference sequence). Unmatched junction bases numbered 10, after V lost 5 bases and J lost 5 bases. This chain's CDR3 is CSAGAGTGTDNEQFF. Here the CDR3 DNA reads TGCAGTGCTGGAGCCGGGACAGGGACAGACAATGAGCAGTTCTTC.

This CDR3 reads CASSPGQGAGEQYF. In DNA form, the CDR3 reads TGTGCCAGCTCACCCGGACAGGGGGCGGGCGAGCAGTACTTC. The genes are TRBV18 and TRBJ2-7, with 11 positions matching TRBD1. J gave up 6 bases and V 3 bases, and 4 bases lay outside the gene matches. Per germline, CDR1 KGHSH and CDR2 LQKENI. CDR3 size: 14 residues.

This clonotype has a count of ten or more. V gene TRBV12-3 or TRBV12-4 combines with J gene TRBJ1-1, with 8 bases lining up with TRBD1. The V and J ends lost 6 bases and 6 bases, in that order; junction bases with no gene match: 6. This CDR3 has 13 residues. CDR3 sequence (DNA): TGTGCCAGCAGCAGGGGGCAAGGGGCTGAAGCTTTCTTT. Encoded protein: CASSRGQGAEAFF.

The chain recombines TRBV6-5 with TRBJ1-5; D ambiguous. V lost 2 bases and J 0 bases, leaving 5 bases between the germline ends. Germline assignment: CDR1 MNHEY and CDR2 SVGAGI. This CDR3 region has 14 residues. The CDR3 region is CASSYADSNQPQHF. The CDR3 nucleotides are TGTGCCAGCAGTTACGCAGATAGCAATCAGCCCCAGCATTTT.

The V call is TRBV5-1, the J call TRBJ2-1, with TRBD2 matching 11 bases. The CDR3 is 15 residues long. CDR1 SGHRS and CDR2 YFSETQ come from the germline V gene. With V trimmed by 4 bases and J by 6 bases, 6 bases remained unmatched. This CDR3 reads CASSVLAGDFNEQFF. In DNA, the CDR3 is TGCGCCAGCAGCGTACTAGCGGGGGATTTCAATGAGCAGTTCTTC. Supplemented by reference TRBV5-1 and TRBJ2-1, the full variable domain reads KAGVTQTPRYLIKTRGQQVTLSCSPISGHRSVSWYQQTPGQGLQFLFEYFSETQRNKGNFPGRFSGRQFSNSRSEMNVSTLELGDSALYLCASSVLAGDFNEQFFGPGTRLTVL.

J is TRBJ1-1 and V is TRBV2, with D hard to call. Trimming stripped 3 bases from V and 2 bases from J, with 13 bases between. CDR3 length: 15 residues. Germline CDR1 reads SNHLY; CDR2 reads FYNNEI. The CDR3, as DNA: TGTGCCAGCAGTGACCTTCTGACGAGTAACACTGAAGCTTTCTTT. Translated: CASSDLLTSNTEAFF.

The chain carries TRBV20-1 and TRBJ1-4, with D perhaps TRBD1 (6 bases). Trimming shortened V by 6 bases and J by 5 bases, and 10 bases separated the two germline ends. CDR3 size: 12 residues. CDR1 DFQATT and CDR2 SNEGSKA come from the germline V gene (reference sequence). The CDR3, as DNA: TGCAGTGCACAGGGACCAAATGAAAAACTGTTTTTT. This codes for CSAQGPNEKLFF.

The table lists this clonotype with many counts. The V call is TRBV29-1, the J call TRBJ1-5; D call uncertain. This CDR3 has 17 amino acids. V lost 1 base and J 2 bases, leaving 18 bases between the germline ends. The V gene's germline CDR1 is SQVTM and CDR2 ANQGSEA. DNA of the CDR3: TGCAGCGTTGAAGGAGGGTCAAAAACTAGGCGCAATCAGCCCCAGCATTTT. The encoded protein is CSVEGGSKTRRNQPQHF.

The chain employs TRBV20-1 and TRBJ2-3, with 12 bases aligning to TRBD2. Germline V CDR1 and CDR2: DFQATT, SNEGSKA (reference sequence). V dropped 7 bases and J dropped 6; count of bases not matched to a gene: 8. The length of the CDR3 is 14 residues. This chain's CDR3 is CSGDLAGGPDTQYF. DNA for the CDR3: TGCAGTGGGGACCTAGCGGGGGGGCCGGATACGCAGTATTTT.